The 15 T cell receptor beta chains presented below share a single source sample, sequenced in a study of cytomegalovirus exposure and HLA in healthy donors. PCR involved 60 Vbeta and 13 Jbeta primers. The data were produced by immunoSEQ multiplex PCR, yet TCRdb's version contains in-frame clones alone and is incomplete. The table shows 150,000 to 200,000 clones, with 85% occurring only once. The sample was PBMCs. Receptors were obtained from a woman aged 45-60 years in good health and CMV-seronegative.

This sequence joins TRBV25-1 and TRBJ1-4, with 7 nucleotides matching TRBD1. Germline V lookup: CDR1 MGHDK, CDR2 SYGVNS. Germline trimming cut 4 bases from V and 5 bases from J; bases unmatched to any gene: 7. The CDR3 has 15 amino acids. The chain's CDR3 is CASSGWDRKNEKLFF. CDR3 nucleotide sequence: TGTGCCAGCAGTGGATGGGACAGAAAAAATGAAAAACTGTTTTTT.

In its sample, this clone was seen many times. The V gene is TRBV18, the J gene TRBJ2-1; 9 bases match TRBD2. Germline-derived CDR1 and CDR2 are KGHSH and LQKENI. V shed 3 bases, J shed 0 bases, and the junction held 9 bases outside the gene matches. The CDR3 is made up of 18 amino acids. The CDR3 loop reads CASSPRTSARSSYNEQFF. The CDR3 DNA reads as TGTGCCAGCTCACCCAGGACTAGCGCCAGGAGCTCCTACAATGAGCAGTTCTTC.

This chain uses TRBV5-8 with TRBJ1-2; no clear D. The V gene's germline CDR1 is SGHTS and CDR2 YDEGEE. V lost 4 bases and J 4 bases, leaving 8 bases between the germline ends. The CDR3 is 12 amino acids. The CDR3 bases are TGTGCCAGCAGCGTAAACAGCTATGGCTACACCTTC. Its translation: CASSVNSYGYTF.

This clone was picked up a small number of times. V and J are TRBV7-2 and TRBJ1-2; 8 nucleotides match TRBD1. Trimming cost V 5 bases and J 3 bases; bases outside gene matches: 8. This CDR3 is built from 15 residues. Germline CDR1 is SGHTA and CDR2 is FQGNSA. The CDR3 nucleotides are TGTGCCAGCAGCCGACCCGACAGGGGCCACTATGGCTACACCTTC. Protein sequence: CASSRPDRGHYGYTF. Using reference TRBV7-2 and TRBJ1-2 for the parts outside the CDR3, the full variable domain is GAGVSQSPSNKVTEKGKDVELRCDPISGHTALYWYRQSLGQGLEFLIYFQGNSAPDKSGLPSDRFSAERTGGSVSTLTIQRTQQEDSAVYLCASSRPDRGHYGYTFGSGTRLTVV.

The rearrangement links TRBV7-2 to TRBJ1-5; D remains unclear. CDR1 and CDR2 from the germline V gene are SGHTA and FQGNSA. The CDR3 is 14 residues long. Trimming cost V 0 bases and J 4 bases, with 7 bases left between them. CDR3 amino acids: CASSLARGNQPQHF. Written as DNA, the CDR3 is TGTGCCAGCAGCTTAGCGCGTGGTAATCAGCCCCAGCATTTT.

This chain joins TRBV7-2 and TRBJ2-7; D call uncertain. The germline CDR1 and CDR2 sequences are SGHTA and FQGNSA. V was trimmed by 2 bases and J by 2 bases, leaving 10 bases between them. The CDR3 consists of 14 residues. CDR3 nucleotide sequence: TGTGCCAGCAGCTTATCCATGGGCCCCTACGAGCAGTACTTC. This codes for CASSLSMGPYEQYF.

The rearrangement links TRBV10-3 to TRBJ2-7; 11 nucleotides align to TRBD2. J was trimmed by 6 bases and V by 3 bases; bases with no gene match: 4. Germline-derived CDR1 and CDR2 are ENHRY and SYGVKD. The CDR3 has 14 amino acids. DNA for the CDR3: TGTGCCATCAGTGACTCGGGGACTAGCGGCGAGCAGTACTTC. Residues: CAISDSGTSGEQYF.

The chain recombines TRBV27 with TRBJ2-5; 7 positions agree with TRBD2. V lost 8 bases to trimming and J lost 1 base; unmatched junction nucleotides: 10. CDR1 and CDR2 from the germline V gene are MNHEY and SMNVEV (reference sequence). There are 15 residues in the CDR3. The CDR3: CASSSGLAVQETQYF. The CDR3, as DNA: TGTGCCAGCTCGTCTGGGCTAGCGGTCCAAGAGACCCAGTACTTC.

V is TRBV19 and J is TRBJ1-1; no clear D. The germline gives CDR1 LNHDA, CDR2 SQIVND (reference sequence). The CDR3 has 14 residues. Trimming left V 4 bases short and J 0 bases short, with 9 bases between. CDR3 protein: CASSRAFMNTEAFF. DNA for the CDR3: TGTGCCAGTAGTAGGGCTTTTATGAACACTGAAGCTTTCTTT.

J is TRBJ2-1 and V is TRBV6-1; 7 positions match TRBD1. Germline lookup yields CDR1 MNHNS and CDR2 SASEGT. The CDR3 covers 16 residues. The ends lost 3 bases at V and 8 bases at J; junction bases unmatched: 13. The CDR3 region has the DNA TGTGCCAGCAGTGACCAAACAGGGGTGGGGATCCATGAGCAGTTCTTC. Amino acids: CASSDQTGVGIHEQFF.

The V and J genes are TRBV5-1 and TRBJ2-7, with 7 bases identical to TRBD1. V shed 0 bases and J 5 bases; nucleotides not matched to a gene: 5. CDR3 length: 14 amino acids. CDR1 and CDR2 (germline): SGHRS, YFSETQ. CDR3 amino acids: CASSLGGQANEQYF. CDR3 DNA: TGCGCCAGCAGCTTGGGTGGACAGGCCAACGAGCAGTACTTC.

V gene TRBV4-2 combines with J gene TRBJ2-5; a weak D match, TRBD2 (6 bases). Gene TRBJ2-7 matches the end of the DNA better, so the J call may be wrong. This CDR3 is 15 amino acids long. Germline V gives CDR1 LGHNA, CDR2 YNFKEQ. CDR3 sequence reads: CASSQKTRGLCEQYF. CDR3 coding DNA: TGTGCCAGCAGCCAAAAGACGAGGGGACTCTGCGAGCAGTACTTC.

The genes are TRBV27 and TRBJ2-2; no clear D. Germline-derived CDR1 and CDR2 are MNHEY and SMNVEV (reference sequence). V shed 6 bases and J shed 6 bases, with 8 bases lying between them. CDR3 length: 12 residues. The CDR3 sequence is CASRLRAGELFF. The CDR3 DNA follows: TGTGCCAGCAGACTGAGAGCCGGGGAGCTGTTTTTT.

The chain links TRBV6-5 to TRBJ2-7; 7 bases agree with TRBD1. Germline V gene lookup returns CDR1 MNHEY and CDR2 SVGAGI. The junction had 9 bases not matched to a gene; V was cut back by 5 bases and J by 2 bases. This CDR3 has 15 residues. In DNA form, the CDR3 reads TGTGCCAGCAGTCATGACAGGGCAAATACCTACGAGCAGTACTTC. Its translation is CASSHDRANTYEQYF.

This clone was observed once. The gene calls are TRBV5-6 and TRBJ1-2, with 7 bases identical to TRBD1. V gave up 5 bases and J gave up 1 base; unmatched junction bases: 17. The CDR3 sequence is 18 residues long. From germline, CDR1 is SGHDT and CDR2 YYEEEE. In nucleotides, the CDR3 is TGTGCCAGCAGTCTGGATGCGGGACAGACAATGTATAACTATGGCTACACCTTC. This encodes CASSLDAGQTMYNYGYTF.